This T cell receptor (beta chain) was found in a study of somatic mutations in cytotoxic T cells in rheumatoid arthritis (dated by TCRdb to about 2017). About the investigation overall: Right after diagnosis and prior to the start of any treatment, approximately 30 ml EDTA of peripheral blood was drawn from patients. The study asked whether expanded CD8+ T-cell clones in newly diagnosed, untreated rheumatoid arthritis carry somatic mutations, and used TCRB deep sequencing to characterize clonality. A FACSAria II or Sony SH800 was used to flow-sort some V beta antibody-stained T-cell populations at nearly 100% purity, and TCRB sequencing was also done on sorted V beta1+ cells. Patients and controls did not essentially differ in median age, which was nearly identical between the groups. TCRB deep sequencing covered 65 patients with rheumatoid arthritis along with 20 healthy controls.

Genomic DNA underwent TCRB CDR3 sequencing using the immunoSEQ assay. Turning to the authors' computational methods: Published virus-specific TCRB sequences were compared with patient CD8+ clones larger than 1%, and only a few matches were found. Nothing other than productive TCRB rearrangements was included in the analyses. Clonality was calculated as a Shannon entropy-based productive clonality index, and a clone was defined by a unique TCRB CDR3 sequence. The template counts of each clone relative to the total templates per sample were used to calculate repertoire overlap between two samples. V-gene usage measured by flow cytometry correlated with TCRB sequencing V-gene usage, with a Spearman r of roughly 0.67. Entries here come from immuneACCESS through TCRdb and include only in-frame sequences with V and J called. Some clones fail to appear in such tables; in the studies checked, an unresolved V gene covers under half of the shortfall, and the cause of the remainder is unknown. V, J and clone size reflect that table, while D and trimming were determined from the DNA. For this sample there are about 18,000 clones; around 80% appear just once. Approximately 28% of the sample is taken by the ten largest.

V lost 3 bases and J lost 5 bases, and the count of bases not matched to a germline gene is 3. CDR1 and CDR2 are drawn from the germline V gene: SGHTS, YDEGEE. Inclusive of the bounding cysteine and phenylalanine, the CDR3 is 14 residues long. Kept here is only the CDR3 DNA, which spans 42 bases and is read in frame from base 1. General study outcomes and caveats: CD8+ clonality increased with age in patients (Spearman r ≈ 0.46) but not in healthy controls. The finding that TRBV07 was slightly underrepresented in patients was left unadjusted for multiple comparisons. The largest CD8+ clone made up more than 20% of CD8+ cells in about an eighth of the roughly 65 patients, and blood and synovial fluid shared several identical CD8+ TCRB sequences. CD8+ T-cell clonality in rheumatoid arthritis patients was not significantly different from that in age-matched healthy controls. The expanded CD8+ clones had unknown antigen targets, and not appearing in virus-specific databases did not rule out that they were virus-specific.

Positive magnetic bead selection on an AutoMACS was used to isolate CD4+ and CD8+ cells, with flow cytometry used to check purity. A TCR V beta antibody panel was used in flow cytometry to screen first for clonal expansions, which were then characterized by TCRB deep sequencing of sorted CD8+ fractions. Ficoll-Paque PLUS density gradient separation was used to isolate peripheral blood mononuclear cells. Nucleospin Tissue or Tissue XS kits were used to extract DNA from CD4-enriched, CD8-enriched or PBMC samples, and a Qubit 2.0 fluorometer was used for quantification. A remark on this clone: The specificity of this receptor is unknown. Per-nucleotide qualities are absent, and no much larger clonotype sits a single base away.

The receptor chain draws on TRBV5-8 and TRBJ1-4, and 8 junctional nucleotides match TRBD1. Specimen: CD8+ T cells sorted from blood. The clonotype was recovered from an adult with rheumatoid arthritis. CDR3 region: CASSSGTGNEKLFF. The DNA sequence is given as TGTGCCAGCAGCTCGGGGACAGGAAATGAAAAACTGTTTTTT. This CDR3, with the reference TRBV5-8 and TRBJ1-4 proteins standing in past its ends, gives the full variable domain EAGVTQSPTHLIKTRGQQATLRCSPISGHTSVYWYQQALGLGLQFLLWYDEGEERNRGNFPPRFSGRQFPNYSSELNVNALELEDSALYLCASSSGTGNEKLFFGSGTQLSVL.